These T cell receptor beta chains were read from a single sample in a study of regulatory T cells in long-lasting Graves disease. TCRdb passed the multiplex PCR reads through MiXCR, listing each CDR3 protein once. The sample has about 620,000 distinct CDR3 sequences; around 17% are singletons. These same data were also listed under a study on T cells in Graves' hyperthyroidism and ophthalmopathy.

The source material was peripheral blood mononuclear cells (PBMCs), sampled at new diagnosis, from a patient treated with antithyroid drugs. The receptors here all came from a woman aged 25 to 45 with Graves disease. CDR3s include the opening cysteine and the closing phenylalanine or tryptophan.

v_gene: TRBV27
CDR3aa: CASRRTRGEQYF

v_gene: TRBV2
CDR3aa: CATRDTSSYEQYF

v_gene: TRBV28
CDR3aa: CASNPRGGGQFF

v_gene: TRBV6-1
CDR3aa: CASSEFSTGVVQPQHF

v_gene: TRBV20-1
CDR3aa: CSAAAGGVNTEAFF

v_gene: TRBV7-3
CDR3aa: CASALGTGELFF

v_gene: TRBV27
CDR3aa: CASSRQVFDEQFF

v_gene: TRBV7-8
CDR3aa: CASSNRDGSFVGEKLFF

v_gene: TRBV28
CDR3aa: CASSSPGTTNTGELFF

v_gene: TRBV10-3
CDR3aa: CAIGTGGMSNQPQHF

v_gene: TRBV5-5
CDR3aa: CASSAGEGWGADTQYF

v_gene: TRBV10-2
CDR3aa: CASRRTSSAYEQYF

v_gene: TRBV28
CDR3aa: CASSRGGTSINEQFF

v_gene: TRBV6-1
CDR3aa: CASSPQGGDEKLFF

v_gene: TRBV24-1
CDR3aa: CATSATAINQPQHF

v_gene: TRBV9
CDR3aa: CASSPTGGLDYGYTF

v_gene: TRBV19
CDR3aa: CATWDRGGIYGYTF

v_gene: TRBV14
CDR3aa: CASSQGGTTYEQYF

v_gene: TRBV2
CDR3aa: CASSMTGHEQYF

v_gene: TRBV14
CDR3aa: CASSRLTENYGYTF

v_gene: TRBV12-5
CDR3aa: CASGLSALGQIDGYTF

v_gene: TRBV6-1
CDR3aa: CASEVRQGVKAKETQYF

v_gene: TRBV11-1
CDR3aa: CASSPWIAGAYSYNEQFF

v_gene: TRBV7-9
CDR3aa: CASSPNVQTNTEAFF

v_gene: TRBV3-1
CDR3aa: CASSPGTTSNQPQHF

v_gene: TRBV20-1
CDR3aa: CSERQSPLGYGYTF

v_gene: TRBV6-1
CDR3aa: CASRTGMSTEAFF